This passage covers 10 T cell receptor beta chains from one sample sequenced in a study of cytomegalovirus exposure and HLA in healthy donors. In the PCR, 60 Vbeta and 13 Jbeta primers were used. Using immunoSEQ multiplex PCR, the repertoire was profiled, and TCRdb retains in-frame clones only, with some absent. Among 100,000 to 150,000 clones listed, 60% to 80% were seen once. Sequencing was performed on PBMCs. Receptors were obtained from a woman aged 60-75 years in good health and CMV-seronegative.

This sequence joins TRBV28 and TRBJ1-2; TRBD1 matches 12 bases. CDR1 is MDHEN, CDR2 SYDVKM, per germline. CDR3 length: 17 amino acids. Trimming took 5 bases from V and 2 from J; bases not matched to a gene: 9. The CDR3 nucleotides are TGTGCCAGCAGTAACCTCCCGGGACAGGGGGCGAACTATGGCTACACCTTC. It specifies CASSNLPGQGANYGYTF.

J is TRBJ2-1 and V is TRBV6-1, with D maybe TRBD2 (5 bases). V lost 4 bases and J 2 bases, leaving 18 bases between the germline ends. The CDR3 length is 17 residues. Per germline, CDR1 MNHNS and CDR2 SASEGT. The CDR3 loop reads CASSAPLTRIAYNEQFF. The CDR3 region has the DNA TGTGCCAGCAGTGCCCCCCTTACTAGGATCGCCTACAATGAGCAGTTCTTC.

Only a few counts were recorded for this clone. The CDR3 protein is CASSWGDRENTGELFF. For the CDR3, the DNA is TGCGCCAGCAGCTGGGGGGACAGGGAGAACACCGGGGAGCTGTTTTTT. The rearrangement joins TRBV5-1 to TRBJ2-2, with 9 bases lining up with TRBD1. The CDR3 length is 16 residues. Trimming removed 3 bases from V and 1 base from J; junction bases left unmatched: 4. Germline CDR1 and CDR2: SGHRS and YFSETQ.

The V and J genes are TRBV6-5 and TRBJ2-1; D unclear. This CDR3 spans 15 amino acids. Germline lookup yields CDR1 MNHEY and CDR2 SVGAGI. V lost 5 bases and J 1 base, leaving 12 bases between the germline ends. The CDR3 region has the DNA TGTGCCAGCAGTACACCGGGTAGGTCCTACAATGAGCAGTTCTTC. It encodes CASSTPGRSYNEQFF.

This chain uses TRBV19 with TRBJ2-1, with 9 nucleotides matching TRBD1. The germline V gene has CDR1 LNHDA and CDR2 SQIVND (reference sequence). V was clipped by 5 bases and J by 8 bases; unmatched bases: 10. The CDR3 has 15 residues. The CDR3 loop reads CASSPSGTGTHEQFF. The CDR3 DNA is TGTGCCAGTAGTCCCTCCGGGACAGGGACCCATGAGCAGTTCTTC.

The rearrangement links TRBV2 to TRBJ2-2, with TRBD1 identical over 11 bases. Trimming removed 10 bases from V and 6 bases from J; junction bases left unmatched: 10. The V gene's germline CDR1 is SNHLY and CDR2 FYNNEI. The CDR3 runs 15 residues. The CDR3 sequence: CATSVGQGAPGELFF. CDR3 coding DNA: TGTGCCACCTCGGTCGGACAGGGGGCGCCCGGGGAGCTGTTTTTT.

The chain links TRBV2 to TRBJ1-5; 8 nucleotides agree with TRBD1. Germline CDR1 is SNHLY and CDR2 is FYNNEI. The V gene end was trimmed by 6 bases and the J gene end by 4 bases; junction bases not matched to a gene: 2. This CDR3 is built from 13 residues. The CDR3 DNA is TGTGCCAGCAGCAGACAGGGGAATCAGCCCCAGCATTTT. Translated: CASSRQGNQPQHF.

This chain links TRBV29-1 with TRBJ1-3, with unresolved D. The CDR3 extends over 14 amino acids. V was cut by 2 bases and J by 0 bases, with 8 bases left in between. Germline V lookup: CDR1 SQVTM, CDR2 ANQGSEA. The CDR3 sequence: CSVESRLSGNTIYF. CDR3 DNA: TGCAGCGTTGAATCCAGACTCTCTGGAAACACCATATATTTT.

The chain joins TRBV9 to TRBJ2-5; 13 bases agree with TRBD2. The junction had 5 bases not matched to a gene; V was cut back by 3 bases and J by 3 bases. This CDR3 spans 16 amino acids. CDR1 SGDLS and CDR2 YYNGEE come from the germline V gene. The CDR3 coding sequence is TGTGCCAGCAGCGACCCGGGACTAGCGGGAAAAGAGACCCAGTACTTC. Its protein is CASSDPGLAGKETQYF.

The chain recombines TRBV27 with TRBJ2-3, with 7 bases fitting TRBD1. Germline values: CDR1 MNHEY, CDR2 SMNVEV (reference sequence). This CDR3 has 15 amino acids. The V segment lost 5 bases and the J segment 0 bases; nucleotides outside the gene matches: 5. CDR3 nucleotide sequence: TGTGCCAGCAGTCCCGGACAGGTTAGCACAGATACGCAGTATTTT. Protein product: CASSPGQVSTDTQYF.